This T cell receptor (beta chain) was retrieved from a study of identifying expanded T cells in peripheral blood. Study results and limitations: Technical replicates showed roughly 1.2 changed clones; approximately two weeks around 15; four weeks 19. Across healthy donors, higher total template counts meant significantly greater roughly two-week count variance.

Germline CDR1 reads SGHRS; CDR2 reads YFSETQ. CDR3 length equals 15 residues. V lost 0 bases, J lost 8 bases, and 3 bases stayed unmatched. Data came from immunoSEQ multiplex PCR; TCRdb stores just in-frame clones and leaves some out. The top ten hold under 20% of the sample, which has about 85,000 clones, more than 75% seen once. No infections or other immune events were documented during collection. The sample holds a few counts of this clone. Its antigen is unknown. This rearrangement joins TRBV5-1 to TRBJ1-6; TRBD1 aligns across 9 bases. The sequence was obtained from a person aged 18-70 years in good health. Sequencing was done on a sample of blood. CDR3 amino acids: CASSLAGQGYSPLHF. The CDR3, as DNA: TGCGCCAGCAGCTTGGCGGGACAGGGTTATTCACCCCTCCACTTT. The whole variable domain, filled in from reference TRBV5-1 and TRBJ1-6, reads KAGVTQTPRYLIKTRGQQVTLSCSPISGHRSVSWYQQTPGQGLQFLFEYFSETQRNKGNFPGRFSGRQFSNSRSEMNVSTLELGDSALYLCASSLAGQGYSPLHFGNGTRLTVT.